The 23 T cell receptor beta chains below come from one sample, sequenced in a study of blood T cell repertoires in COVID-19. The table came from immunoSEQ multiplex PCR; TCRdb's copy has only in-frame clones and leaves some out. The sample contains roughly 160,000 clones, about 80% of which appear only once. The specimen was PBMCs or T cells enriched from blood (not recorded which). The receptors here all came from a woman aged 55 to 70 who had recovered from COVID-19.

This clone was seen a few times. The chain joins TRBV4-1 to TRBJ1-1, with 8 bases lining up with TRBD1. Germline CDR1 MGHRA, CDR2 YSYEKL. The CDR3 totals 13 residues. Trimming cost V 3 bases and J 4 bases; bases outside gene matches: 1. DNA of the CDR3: TGCGCCAGCAGCCACGGACAGGGCACTGAAGCTTTCTTT. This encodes CASSHGQGTEAFF.

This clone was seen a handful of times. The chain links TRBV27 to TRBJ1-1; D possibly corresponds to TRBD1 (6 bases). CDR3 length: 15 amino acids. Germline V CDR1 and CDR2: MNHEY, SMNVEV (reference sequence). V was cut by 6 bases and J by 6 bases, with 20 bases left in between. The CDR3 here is CASSSRGALGAEAFF. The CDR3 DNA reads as TGTGCCAGCAGCTCCCGGGGGGCCCTTGGGGCTGAAGCTTTCTTT.

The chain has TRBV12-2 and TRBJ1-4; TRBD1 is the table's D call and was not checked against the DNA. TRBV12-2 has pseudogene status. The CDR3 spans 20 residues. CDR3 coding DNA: TGTGCAAGTCGCTTAACAAAACTATATAATTGGACAGGGTTTAATGAAAAACTGTTTTTT. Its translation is CASRLTKLYNWTGFNEKLFF.

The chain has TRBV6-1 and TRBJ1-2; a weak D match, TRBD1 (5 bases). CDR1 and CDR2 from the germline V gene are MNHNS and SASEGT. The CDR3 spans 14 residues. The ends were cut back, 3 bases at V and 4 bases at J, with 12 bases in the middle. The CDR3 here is CASSDPGGSYGYTF. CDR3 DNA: TGTGCCAGCAGTGACCCCGGGGGGTCCTATGGCTACACCTTC.

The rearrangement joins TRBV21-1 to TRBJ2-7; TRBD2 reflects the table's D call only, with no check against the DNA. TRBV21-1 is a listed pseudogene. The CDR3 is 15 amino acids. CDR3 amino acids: CASSKGTSDSYEQYF. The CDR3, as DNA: TGTGCCAGCAGCAAAGGGACTAGCGACTCCTACGAGCAGTACTTC.

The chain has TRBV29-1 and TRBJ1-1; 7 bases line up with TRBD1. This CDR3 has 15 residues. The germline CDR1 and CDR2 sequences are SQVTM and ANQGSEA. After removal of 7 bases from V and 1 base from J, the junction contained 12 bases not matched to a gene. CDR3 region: CSANTGQAKNTEAFF. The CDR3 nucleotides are TGCAGCGCGAATACAGGACAGGCCAAGAACACTGAAGCTTTCTTT.

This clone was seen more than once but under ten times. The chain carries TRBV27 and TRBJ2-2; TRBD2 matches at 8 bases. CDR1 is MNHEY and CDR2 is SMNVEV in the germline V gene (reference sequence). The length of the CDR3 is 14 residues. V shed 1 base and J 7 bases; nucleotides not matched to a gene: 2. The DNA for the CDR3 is TGTGCCAGCAGTTTATTAGCGGGGTTCGGGGAGCTGTTTTTT. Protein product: CASSLLAGFGELFF.

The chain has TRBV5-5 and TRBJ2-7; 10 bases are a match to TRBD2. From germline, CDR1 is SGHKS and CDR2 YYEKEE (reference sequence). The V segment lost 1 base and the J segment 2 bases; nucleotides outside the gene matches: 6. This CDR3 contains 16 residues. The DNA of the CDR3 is TGTGCCAGCAGCTTGAGCGGGGGGGCCTATCCCTACGAGCAGTACTTC. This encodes CASSLSGGAYPYEQYF.

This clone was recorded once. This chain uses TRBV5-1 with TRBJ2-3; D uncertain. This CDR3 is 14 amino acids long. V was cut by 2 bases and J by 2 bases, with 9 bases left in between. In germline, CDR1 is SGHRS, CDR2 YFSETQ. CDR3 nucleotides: TGCGCCAGCAGCTTTAACAGCCCCACAGATACGCAGTATTTT. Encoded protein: CASSFNSPTDTQYF. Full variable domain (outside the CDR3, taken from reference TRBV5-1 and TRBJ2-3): KAGVTQTPRYLIKTRGQQVTLSCSPISGHRSVSWYQQTPGQGLQFLFEYFSETQRNKGNFPGRFSGRQFSNSRSEMNVSTLELGDSALYLCASSFNSPTDTQYFGPGTRLTVL.

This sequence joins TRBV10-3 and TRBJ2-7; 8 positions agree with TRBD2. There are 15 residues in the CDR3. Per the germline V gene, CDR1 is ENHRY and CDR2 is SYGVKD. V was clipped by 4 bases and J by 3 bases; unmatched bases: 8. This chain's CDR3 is CAISGGVSGDYEQYF. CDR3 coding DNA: TGTGCCATCAGTGGGGGTGTTAGCGGGGACTACGAGCAGTACTTC.

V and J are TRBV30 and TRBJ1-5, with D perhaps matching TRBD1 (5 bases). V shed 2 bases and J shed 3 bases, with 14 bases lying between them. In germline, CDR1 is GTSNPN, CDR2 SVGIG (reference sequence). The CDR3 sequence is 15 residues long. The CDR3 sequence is CAWSSPSGINQPQHF. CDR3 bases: TGTGCCTGGAGTTCCCCCTCAGGGATCAATCAGCCCCAGCATTTT.

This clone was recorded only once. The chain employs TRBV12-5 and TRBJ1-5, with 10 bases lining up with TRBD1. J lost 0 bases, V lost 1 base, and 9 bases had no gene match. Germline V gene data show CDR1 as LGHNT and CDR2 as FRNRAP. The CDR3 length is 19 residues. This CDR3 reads CASGLATGTGDYSNQPQHF. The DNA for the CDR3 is TGTGCTAGTGGTTTGGCTACCGGGACAGGGGATTATAGCAATCAGCCCCAGCATTTT.

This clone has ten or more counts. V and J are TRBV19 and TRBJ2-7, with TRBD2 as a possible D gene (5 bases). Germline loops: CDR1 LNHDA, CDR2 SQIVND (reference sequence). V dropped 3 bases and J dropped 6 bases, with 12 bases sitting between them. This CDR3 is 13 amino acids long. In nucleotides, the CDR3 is TGTGCCAGTAGTATTGGTGCAGGACTCGAGCAGTACTTC. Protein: CASSIGAGLEQYF.

This CDR3 is CASKQGAGNEQFF. The CDR3 DNA follows: TGTGCCAGCAAACAGGGGGCTGGCAATGAGCAGTTCTTC. V usage is TRBV6-5 and J usage is TRBJ2-1; 9 nucleotides line up with TRBD1. Germline values: CDR1 MNHEY, CDR2 SVGAGI. The CDR3 sequence is 13 residues long. The ends lost 7 bases at V and 6 bases at J; junction bases unmatched: 4.

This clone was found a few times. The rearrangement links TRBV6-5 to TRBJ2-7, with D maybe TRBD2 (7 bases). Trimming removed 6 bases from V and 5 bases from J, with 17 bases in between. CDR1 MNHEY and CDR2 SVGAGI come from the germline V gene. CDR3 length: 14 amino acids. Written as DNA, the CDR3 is TGTGCCAGCAGGCAGCTGGGGGGGCGCGACGAGCAGTACTTC. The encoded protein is CASRQLGGRDEQYF.

The CDR3 is CASSVLAGGPVYEQYF. The DNA of the CDR3 is TGCGCCAGCAGCGTGCTAGCGGGGGGGCCGGTGTACGAGCAGTACTTC. The chain uses TRBV5-1 and TRBJ2-7, with 12 nucleotides matching TRBD2. The CDR3 has 16 amino acids. CDR1 is SGHRS, CDR2 YFSETQ, per germline. The V and J ends lost 4 bases and 4 bases, in that order; junction bases with no gene match: 9.

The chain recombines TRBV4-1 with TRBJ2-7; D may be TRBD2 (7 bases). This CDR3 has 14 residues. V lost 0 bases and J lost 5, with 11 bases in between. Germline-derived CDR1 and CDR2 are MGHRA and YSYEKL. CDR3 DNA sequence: TGCGCCAGCAGCCAAGAGGGGGAGGGGGACGAGCAGTACTTC. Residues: CASSQEGEGDEQYF.

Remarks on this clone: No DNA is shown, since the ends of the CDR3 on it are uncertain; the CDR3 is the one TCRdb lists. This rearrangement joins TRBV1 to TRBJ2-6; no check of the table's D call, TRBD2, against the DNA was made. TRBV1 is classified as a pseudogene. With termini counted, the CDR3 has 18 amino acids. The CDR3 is CTSSHDSCVGTGANVLTF.

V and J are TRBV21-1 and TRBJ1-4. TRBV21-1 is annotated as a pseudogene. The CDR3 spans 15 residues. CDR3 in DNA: TGTGCCAGCAGCGAGCGGGGACACAGGGAAGAAAAACTGTTTTTT. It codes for CASSERGHREEKLFF.

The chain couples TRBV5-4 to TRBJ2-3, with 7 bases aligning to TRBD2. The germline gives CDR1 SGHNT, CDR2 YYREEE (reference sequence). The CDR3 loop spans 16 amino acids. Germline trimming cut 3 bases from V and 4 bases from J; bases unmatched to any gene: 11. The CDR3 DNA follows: TGTGCCAGCAGCTCTATCGGCGGGGGAGGTTCAGATACGCAGTATTTT. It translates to CASSSIGGGGSDTQYF.

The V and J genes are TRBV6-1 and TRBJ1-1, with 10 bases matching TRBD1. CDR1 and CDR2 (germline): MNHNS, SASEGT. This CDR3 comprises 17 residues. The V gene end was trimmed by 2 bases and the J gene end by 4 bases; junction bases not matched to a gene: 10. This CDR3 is CASSEYMPTGGRTEAFF. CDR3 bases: TGTGCCAGCAGTGAATATATGCCGACAGGGGGCCGCACTGAAGCTTTCTTT.

In nucleotides, the CDR3 is TGTGCCAGCAGCTTAGGTGGGAGTAGGCAGTACAATGAGCAGTTCTTC. It specifies CASSLGGSRQYNEQFF. The chain joins TRBV7-2 to TRBJ2-1; D might be TRBD2 (5 bases). This CDR3 has 16 amino acids. V lost 1 base and J lost 4, with 14 bases in between. Germline CDR1 and CDR2: SGHTA and FQGNSA.

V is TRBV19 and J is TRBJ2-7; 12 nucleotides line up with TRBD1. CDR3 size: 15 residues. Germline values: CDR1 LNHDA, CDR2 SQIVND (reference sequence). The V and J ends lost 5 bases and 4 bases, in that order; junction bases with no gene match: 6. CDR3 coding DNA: TGTGCCAGTAGTCCCGGGACAGGGGGCGGGTACGAGCAGTACTTC. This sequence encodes CASSPGTGGGYEQYF.